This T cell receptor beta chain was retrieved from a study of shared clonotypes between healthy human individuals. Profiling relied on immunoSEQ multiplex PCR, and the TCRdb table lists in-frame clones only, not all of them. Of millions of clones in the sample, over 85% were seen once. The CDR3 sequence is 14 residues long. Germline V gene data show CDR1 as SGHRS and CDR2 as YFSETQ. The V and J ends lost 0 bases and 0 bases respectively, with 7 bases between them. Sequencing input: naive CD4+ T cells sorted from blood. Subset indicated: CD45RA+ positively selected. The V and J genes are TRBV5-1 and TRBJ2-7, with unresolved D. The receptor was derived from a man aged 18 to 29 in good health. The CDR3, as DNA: TGCGCCAGCAGCTTGGAGAGATTCTCCTACGAGCAGTACTTC. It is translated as CASSLERFSYEQYF.